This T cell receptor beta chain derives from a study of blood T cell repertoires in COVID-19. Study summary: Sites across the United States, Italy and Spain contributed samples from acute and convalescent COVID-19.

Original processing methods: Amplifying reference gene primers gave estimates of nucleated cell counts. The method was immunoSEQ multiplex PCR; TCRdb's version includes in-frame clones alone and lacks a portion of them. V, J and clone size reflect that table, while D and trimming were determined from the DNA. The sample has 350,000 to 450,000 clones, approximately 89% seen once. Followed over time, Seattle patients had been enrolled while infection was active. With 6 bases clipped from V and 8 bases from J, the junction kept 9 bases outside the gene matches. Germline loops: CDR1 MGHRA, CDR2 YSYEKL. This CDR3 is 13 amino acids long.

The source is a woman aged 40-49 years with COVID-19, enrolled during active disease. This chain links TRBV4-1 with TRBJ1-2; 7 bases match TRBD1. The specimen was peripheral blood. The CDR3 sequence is CASRQDGTVGYTF. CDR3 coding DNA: TGCGCCAGCAGGCAGGACGGGACAGTCGGCTACACCTTC.